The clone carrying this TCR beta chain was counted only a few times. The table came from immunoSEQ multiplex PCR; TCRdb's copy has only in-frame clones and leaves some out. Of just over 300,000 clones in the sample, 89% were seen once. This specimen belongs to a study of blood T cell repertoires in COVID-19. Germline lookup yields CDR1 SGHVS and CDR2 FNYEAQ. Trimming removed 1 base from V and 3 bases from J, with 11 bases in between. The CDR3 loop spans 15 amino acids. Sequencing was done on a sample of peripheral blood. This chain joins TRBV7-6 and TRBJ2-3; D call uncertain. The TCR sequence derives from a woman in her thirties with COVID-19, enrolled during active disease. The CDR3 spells CASSLGSLETDTQYF. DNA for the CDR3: TGTGCCAGCAGCTTAGGTTCACTTGAGACAGATACGCAGTATTTT.